The T cell receptor beta chain described here comes from a study of monozygotic twins with inflammatory bowel disease. Study-level findings and limits: The authors note that differing immunosuppressive treatments may have added variability to patient repertoires. IBD patients share fewer clonotypes with other people than healthy twins do, especially with disease activity.

The CDR3 has 15 residues. Germline V CDR1 and CDR2: SGHRS, YFSETQ. Total RNA input per TCR library was roughly 3,500 ng. One entry per CDR3 protein, without DNA, is what TCRdb gives after re-calling the 5' RACE reads. The sample is made up of 200,000 to 250,000 distinct CDR3 sequences, and the top ten hold roughly 7.5% of it. From whole blood, total RNA was isolated without any sorting of T cells. As concerns this clonotype: What it recognizes is unknown.

Sequencing was done on a sample of blood. The sequence came from a human donor with ulcerative colitis or Crohn's disease, or a healthy co-twin of an affected twin (not recorded which). The chain has TRBV5-1 and TRBJ1-6; TCRdb returns TRBD1, unconfirmable since there is no DNA. The CDR3 reads CASSLEGQRDSPLHF.